The 8 T cell receptor beta chains in this list originate from one sample, sequenced in a study of blood T cell repertoires in COVID-19. The assay was immunoSEQ multiplex PCR, and TCRdb's table has in-frame clones only and misses some. Counted here are a few hundred thousand clones, 83% occurring once; the ten biggest clones make up 4.6%. The sample taken for sequencing was peripheral blood. Receptors originate from a man aged 55 to 70 who had recovered from COVID-19.

The rearrangement links TRBV4-2 to TRBJ2-2, with a tentative D call TRBD2 (6 bases). Germline V lookup: CDR1 LGHNA, CDR2 YNFKEQ. Trimming left V 3 bases short and J 0 bases short, with 8 bases between. The CDR3 loop spans 15 amino acids. For the CDR3, the DNA is TGTGCCAGCAGCCATGGGACTTCGAACACCGGGGAGCTGTTTTTT. Amino acids: CASSHGTSNTGELFF.

The chain links TRBV6-5 to TRBJ2-7; D perhaps matches TRBD2 (5 bases). This CDR3 is built from 13 residues. V was cut by 8 bases and J by 0 bases, with 11 bases left in between. Germline assignment: CDR1 MNHEY and CDR2 SVGAGI. The CDR3 sequence: CASAPGDSYEQYF. The DNA for the CDR3 is TGTGCCAGCGCGCCCGGGGACTCCTACGAGCAGTACTTC.

V gene TRBV5-4 combines with J gene TRBJ1-1; possibly TRBD1 for D (5 bases). The V gene's germline CDR1 is SGHNT and CDR2 YYREEE (reference sequence). CDR3 length equals 14 residues. V dropped 4 bases and J dropped 5 bases, with 15 bases sitting between them. The DNA of the CDR3 is TGTGCCAGCAGCCCCGGGGGAACGGGAACTGAAGCTTTCTTT. Translated: CASSPGGTGTEAFF.

There are a few counts of this clone. This chain links TRBV2 with TRBJ1-2; TRBD1 matches 8 bases. The length of the CDR3 is 13 residues. Germline loops: CDR1 SNHLY, CDR2 FYNNEI. J was trimmed by 8 bases and V by 4 bases; bases with no gene match: 6. The CDR3 DNA reads as TGTGCCAGCAGTGTCCCCAGGGGGCAAGGCTACACCTTC. Translating gives CASSVPRGQGYTF.

V and J are TRBV7-2 and TRBJ1-2; 8 nucleotides match TRBD1. Germline values: CDR1 SGHTA, CDR2 FQGNSA. CDR3 length: 16 residues. V dropped 5 bases and J dropped 2; count of bases not matched to a gene: 10. The DNA for the CDR3 is TGTGCCAGCAGCACCCACTCCCGGACAGGGAACTATGGCTACACCTTC. This codes for CASSTHSRTGNYGYTF. Full variable domain (missing parts from reference TRBV7-2 and TRBJ1-2): GAGVSQSPSNKVTEKGKDVELRCDPISGHTALYWYRQSLGQGLEFLIYFQGNSAPDKSGLPSDRFSAERTGGSVSTLTIQRTQQEDSAVYLCASSTHSRTGNYGYTFGSGTRLTVV.

This sequence joins TRBV7-9 and TRBJ1-2, with D perhaps TRBD1 (5 bases). V lost 1 base, J lost 5 bases, and 14 bases lay in between. The CDR3 covers 15 residues. Looked up from germline, CDR1 is SEHNR and CDR2 is FQNEAQ (reference sequence). Here the CDR3 reads CASSLGLDSAYGYTF. As DNA, the CDR3 is TGTGCCAGCAGCTTAGGGTTAGACAGTGCTTATGGCTACACCTTC.

The chain couples TRBV15 to TRBJ2-1; perhaps TRBD1 as D (6 bases). This CDR3 contains 12 residues. Germline lookup yields CDR1 LNHNV and CDR2 YYDKDF (reference sequence). Trimming cost V 4 bases and J 9 bases, with 10 bases left between them. In DNA form, the CDR3 reads TGTGCCACCAGCACGTTACAGGGTGAGCAGTTCTTC. Residues: CATSTLQGEQFF.

The chain employs TRBV29-1 and TRBJ2-1, with no clear D. V was trimmed by 7 bases and J by 5 bases, leaving 6 bases between them. The CDR3 runs to 10 residues. The germline V gene encodes CDR1 SQVTM and CDR2 ANQGSEA. The CDR3 coding sequence is TGCAGCGCTGCGGACAATGAGCAGTTCTTC. Translated: CSAADNEQFF.